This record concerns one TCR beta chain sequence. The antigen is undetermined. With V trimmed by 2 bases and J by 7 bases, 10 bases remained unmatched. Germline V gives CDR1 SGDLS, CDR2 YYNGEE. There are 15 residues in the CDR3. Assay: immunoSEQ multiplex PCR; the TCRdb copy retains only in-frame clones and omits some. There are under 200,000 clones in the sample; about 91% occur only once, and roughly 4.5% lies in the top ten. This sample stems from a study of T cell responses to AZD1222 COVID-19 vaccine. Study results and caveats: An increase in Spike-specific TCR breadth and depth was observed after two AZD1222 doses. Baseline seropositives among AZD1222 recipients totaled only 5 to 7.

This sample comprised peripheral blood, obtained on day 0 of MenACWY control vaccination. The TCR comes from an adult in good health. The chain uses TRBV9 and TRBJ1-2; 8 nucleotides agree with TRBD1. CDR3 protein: CASSVTFRGQGGYTF. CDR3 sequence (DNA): TGTGCCAGCAGCGTGACCTTCAGGGGGCAGGGTGGCTACACCTTC.